The TCR beta chain under discussion was sequenced for a study of T cells after yellow fever vaccination. Study outcomes and limitations: Detected again after the booster were most primary-vaccination clones, at about 96% CD4 and 88% CD8.

V lost 2 bases to trimming and J lost 6 bases, with 18 bases between them. This CDR3 spans 16 amino acids. The germline V gene encodes CDR1 SEHNR and CDR2 FQNEAQ (reference sequence). This clonotype was counted at least ten times. The antigen remains undetermined. Production of TCR cDNA was by 5'RACE template switching, which also added a universal primer site and UMIs. TCRdb ran MiXCR on the 5' RACE reads and lists one entry per CDR3 protein. The sample lists about 68,000 distinct CDR3 sequences, 5% to 8% occurring once. The receptor was isolated from a man between 18 and 35 years old who received the YFV17D yellow fever vaccine. This specimen consisted of CD8+ T cells sorted from PBMCs, obtained around 45 days after the first yellow fever vaccination. The genes are TRBV7-9 and TRBJ2-3, with D maybe TRBD1 (6 bases). The CDR3 here is CASSLLPGVAVDTQYF. The DNA of the CDR3 is TGTGCCAGCAGCTTACTACCAGGGGTGGCTGTCGATACGCAGTATTTT.